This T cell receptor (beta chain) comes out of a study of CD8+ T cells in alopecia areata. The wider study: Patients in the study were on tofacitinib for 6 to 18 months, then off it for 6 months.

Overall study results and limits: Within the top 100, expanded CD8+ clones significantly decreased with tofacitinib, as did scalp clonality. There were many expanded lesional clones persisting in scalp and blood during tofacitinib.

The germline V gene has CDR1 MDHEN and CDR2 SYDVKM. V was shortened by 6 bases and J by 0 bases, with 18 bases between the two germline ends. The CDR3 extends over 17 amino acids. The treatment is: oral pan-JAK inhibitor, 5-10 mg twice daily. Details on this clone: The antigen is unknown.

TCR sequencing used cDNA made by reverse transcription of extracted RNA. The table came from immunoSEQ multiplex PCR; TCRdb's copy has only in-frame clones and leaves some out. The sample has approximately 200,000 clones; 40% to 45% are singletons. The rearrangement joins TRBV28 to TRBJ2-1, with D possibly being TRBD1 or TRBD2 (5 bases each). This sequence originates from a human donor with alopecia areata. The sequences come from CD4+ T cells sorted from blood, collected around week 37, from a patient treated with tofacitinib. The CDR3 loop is CASRRTGTGLSYNEQFF. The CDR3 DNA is TGTGCCAGCAGACGTACCGGGACGGGGCTCTCCTACAATGAGCAGTTCTTC.